This TCR beta chain was recorded in a study of shared clonotypes between healthy human individuals. Overall study findings and caveats: Owing to a small donor count, the genetic and exposure-history diversity represented was limited.

The germline V gene has CDR1 MNHNS and CDR2 SASEGT. CDR3 length equals 15 residues. Trimming took off 1 base at V and 0 bases at J, with 9 bases between the two ends. Profiled with immunoSEQ multiplex PCR; TCRdb holds only in-frame clones, not every one. This table holds about 2.4 million clones, more than 90% found once. Details on this clone: Its target is not known.

The sequenced material came from naive CD4+ T cells sorted from blood. The subset was: CD45RA+ positively selected. The V gene is TRBV6-1, the J gene TRBJ1-1, with no clear D. The receptor comes from a man between 18 and 29 years old in good health. This CDR3 reads CASSEVGHLNTEAFF. The CDR3 nucleotides read TGTGCCAGCAGTGAAGTTGGGCACCTGAACACTGAAGCTTTCTTT.